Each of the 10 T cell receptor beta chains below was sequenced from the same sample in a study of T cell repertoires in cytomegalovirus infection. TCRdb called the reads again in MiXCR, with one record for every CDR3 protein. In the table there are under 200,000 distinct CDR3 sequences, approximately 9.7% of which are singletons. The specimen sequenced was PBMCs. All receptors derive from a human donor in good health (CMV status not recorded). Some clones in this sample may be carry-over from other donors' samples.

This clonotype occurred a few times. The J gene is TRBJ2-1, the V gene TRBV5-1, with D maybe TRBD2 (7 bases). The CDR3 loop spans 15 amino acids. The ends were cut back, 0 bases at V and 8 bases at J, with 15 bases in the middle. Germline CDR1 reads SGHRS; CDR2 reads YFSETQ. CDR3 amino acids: CASSLAGGTFYEQFF. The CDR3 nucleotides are TGCGCCAGCAGCTTGGCGGGGGGCACCTTCTATGAGCAGTTCTTC.

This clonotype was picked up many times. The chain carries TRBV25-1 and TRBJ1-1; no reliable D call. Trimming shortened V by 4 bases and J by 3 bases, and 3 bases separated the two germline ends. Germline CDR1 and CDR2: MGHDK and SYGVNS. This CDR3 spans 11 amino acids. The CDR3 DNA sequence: TGTGCCAGCAGTGGGTACACTGAAGCTTTCTTT. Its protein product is CASSGYTEAFF. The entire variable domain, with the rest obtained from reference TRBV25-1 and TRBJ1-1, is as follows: EADIYQTPRYLVIGTGKKITLECSQTMGHDKMYWYQQDPGMELHLIHYSYGVNSTEKGDLSSESTVSRIRTEHFPLTLESARPSHTSQYLCASSGYTEAFFGQGTRLTVV.

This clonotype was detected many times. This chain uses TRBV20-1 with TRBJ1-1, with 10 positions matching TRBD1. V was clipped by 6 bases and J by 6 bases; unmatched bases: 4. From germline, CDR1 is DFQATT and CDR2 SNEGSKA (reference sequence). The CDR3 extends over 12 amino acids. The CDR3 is CSAQGQGAEAFF. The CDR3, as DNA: TGCAGTGCCCAAGGACAGGGGGCTGAAGCTTTCTTT.

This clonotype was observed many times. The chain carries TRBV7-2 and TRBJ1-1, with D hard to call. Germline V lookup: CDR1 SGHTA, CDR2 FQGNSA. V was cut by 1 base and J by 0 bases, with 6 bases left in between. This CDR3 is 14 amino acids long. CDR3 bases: TGTGCCAGCAGCTTAGAATGGTTGAACACTGAAGCTTTCTTT. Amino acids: CASSLEWLNTEAFF.

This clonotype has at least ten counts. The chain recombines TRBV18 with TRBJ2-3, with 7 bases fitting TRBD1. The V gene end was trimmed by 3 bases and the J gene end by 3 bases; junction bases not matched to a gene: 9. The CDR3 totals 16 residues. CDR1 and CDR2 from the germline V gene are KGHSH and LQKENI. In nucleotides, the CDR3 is TGTGCCAGCTCACCGGTTAGGGGGCAAGGGACAGATACGCAGTATTTT. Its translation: CASSPVRGQGTDTQYF.

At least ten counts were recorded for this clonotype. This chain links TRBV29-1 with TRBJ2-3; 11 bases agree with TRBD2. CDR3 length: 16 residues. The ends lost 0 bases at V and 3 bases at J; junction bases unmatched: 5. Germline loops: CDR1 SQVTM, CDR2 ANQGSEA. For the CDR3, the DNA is TGCAGCGTTGAAGATCTAGCGGGAGGTGGGACAGATACGCAGTATTTT. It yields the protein CSVEDLAGGGTDTQYF.

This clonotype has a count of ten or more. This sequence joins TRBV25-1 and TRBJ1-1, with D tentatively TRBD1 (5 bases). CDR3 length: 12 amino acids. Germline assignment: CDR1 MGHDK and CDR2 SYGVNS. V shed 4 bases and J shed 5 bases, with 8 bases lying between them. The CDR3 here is CASSAGETEAFF. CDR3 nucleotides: TGTGCCAGCAGTGCGGGGGAAACTGAAGCTTTCTTT.

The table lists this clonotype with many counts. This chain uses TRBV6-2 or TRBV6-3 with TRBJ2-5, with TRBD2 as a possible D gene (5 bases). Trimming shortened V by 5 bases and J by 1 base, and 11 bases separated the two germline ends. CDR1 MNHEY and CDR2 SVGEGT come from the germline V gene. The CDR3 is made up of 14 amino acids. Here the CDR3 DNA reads TGTGCCAGCAGTAAATGGACTGCCCAAGAGACCCAGTACTTC. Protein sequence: CASSKWTAQETQYF.

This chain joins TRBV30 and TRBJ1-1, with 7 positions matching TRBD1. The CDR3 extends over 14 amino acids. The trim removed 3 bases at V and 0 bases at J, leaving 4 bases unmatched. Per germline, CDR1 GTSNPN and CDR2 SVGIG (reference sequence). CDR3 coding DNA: TGTGCCTGGAGCCCAGGGGGAATGAACACTGAAGCTTTCTTT. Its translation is CAWSPGGMNTEAFF.

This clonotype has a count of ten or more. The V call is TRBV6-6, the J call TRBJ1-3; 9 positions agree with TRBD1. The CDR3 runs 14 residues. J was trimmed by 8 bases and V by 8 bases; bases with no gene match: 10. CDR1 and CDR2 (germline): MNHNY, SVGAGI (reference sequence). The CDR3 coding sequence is TGTGCCAGCTGCACCGGGACAGGGAGAGACACCATATATTTT. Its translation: CASCTGTGRDTIYF.